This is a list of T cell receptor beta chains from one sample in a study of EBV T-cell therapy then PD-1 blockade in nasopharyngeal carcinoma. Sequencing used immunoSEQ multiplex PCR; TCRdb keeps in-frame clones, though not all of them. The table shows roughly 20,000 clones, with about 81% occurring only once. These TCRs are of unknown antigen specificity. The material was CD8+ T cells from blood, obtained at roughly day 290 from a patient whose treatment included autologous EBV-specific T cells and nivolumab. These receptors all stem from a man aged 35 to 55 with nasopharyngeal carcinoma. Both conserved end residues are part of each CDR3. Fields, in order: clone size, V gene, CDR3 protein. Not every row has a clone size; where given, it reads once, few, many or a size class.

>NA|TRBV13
CASSVWGQGLSSYEQYF
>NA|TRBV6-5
CASIGWTVTGELFF
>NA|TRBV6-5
CASSYGAGGPDEQFF
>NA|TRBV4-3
CASSQVQGHEQYF
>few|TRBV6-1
CASSRRQDNTEAFF
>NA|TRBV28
CASVRAYQGNLYGYTF
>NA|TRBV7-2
CASSFGTGSYEQYF
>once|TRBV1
CTSTRTREAFF
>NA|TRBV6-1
CASSEARDRGLSSPLHF
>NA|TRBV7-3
CASSLPSGGTDTQYF
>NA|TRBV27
CASSYAYSNQPQHF
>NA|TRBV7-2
CASNHRGDYQETQYF
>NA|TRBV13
CASSLGQGASGANVLTF
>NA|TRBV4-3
CASSQDGGTGANVLTF
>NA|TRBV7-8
CASSQGLLSSYEQYF
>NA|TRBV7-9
CASSLLSGLITNTGELFF
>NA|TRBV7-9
CAERGYGYTF
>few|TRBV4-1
CASSQENLSNQPQHF
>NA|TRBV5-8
CASSYWGTGDPNTEAFF
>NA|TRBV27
CASRLYPGANTGELFF
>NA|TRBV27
CASSFRRDGQPQHF
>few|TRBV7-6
CASTAGVGQPQHF
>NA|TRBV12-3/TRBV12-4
CAGSGLAGEQFF
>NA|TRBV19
CASSTGTRSTDTQYF
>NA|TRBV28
CANARPGRGFAFF
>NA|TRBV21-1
CASSKETQYF
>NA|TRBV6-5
CASSSGEENEKLFF
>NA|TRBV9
CASSVGQHSQETQYF
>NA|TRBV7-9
CASPKPIPALSYEQYF
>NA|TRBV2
CATLSGNTIYF
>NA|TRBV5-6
CASSWAIDGYTF
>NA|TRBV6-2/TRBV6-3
CASSYSSGNEQFF
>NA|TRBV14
CASSRYTEAFF
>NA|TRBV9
CASSMGTGPSYEQYF
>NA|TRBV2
CASNDNEQFF
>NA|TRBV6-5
CASISLNGNEQFF
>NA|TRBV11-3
CASSFGSANEQFF
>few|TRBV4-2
CASSLGQDYGYTF
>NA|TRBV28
CASSLLAGHNEQFF
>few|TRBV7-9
CASSLGAGTEAFF
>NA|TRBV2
CASSSLYGYTF
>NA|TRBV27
CASGGDGELFF
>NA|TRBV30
CAWTDQGGEAFF
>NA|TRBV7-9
CASSLNYQGATSPLHF
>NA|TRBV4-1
CASSQTERGSLNEQFF
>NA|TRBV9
CASSELEETQYF
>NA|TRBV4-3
CASSQVNRAYEQYF
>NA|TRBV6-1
CASSEALGTGNQPQHF
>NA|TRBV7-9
CASSPTSGATETQYF